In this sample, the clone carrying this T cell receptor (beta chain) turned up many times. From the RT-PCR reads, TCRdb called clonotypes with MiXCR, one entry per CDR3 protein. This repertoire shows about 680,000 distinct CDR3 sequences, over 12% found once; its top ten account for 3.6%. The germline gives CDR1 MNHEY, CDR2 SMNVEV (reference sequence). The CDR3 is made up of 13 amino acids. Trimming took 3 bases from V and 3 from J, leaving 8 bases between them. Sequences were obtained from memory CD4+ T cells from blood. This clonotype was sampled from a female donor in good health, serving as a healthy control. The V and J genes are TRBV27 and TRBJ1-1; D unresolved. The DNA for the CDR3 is TGTGCCAGCAGTTTGTCCCGATACACTGAAGCTTTCTTT. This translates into CASSLSRYTEAFF.